Sequencing of this T cell receptor beta chain was carried out in a study of T cells in Graves' hyperthyroidism and ophthalmopathy. Study observations and caveats: Patients with ophthalmopathy were separated from those with stable hyperthyroidism by a 13 V-J model. Blood held most thyroid clonotypes expanded above 0.001 frequency.

As for this clonotype: Its antigen remains unidentified.

The TCR beta CDR3 regions underwent amplification using RNA transcripts as the source. The TCR CDR3 was amplified in a first-round RT-PCR using the HTBI primer set. TCRdb passed the multiplex PCR reads through MiXCR, listing each CDR3 protein once. The sample consists of hundreds of thousands of distinct CDR3 sequences, roughly 15% of them appearing once. No progression to ophthalmopathy during 18 months of follow-up defined stable disease. Hyperthyroidism patients were newly diagnosed, had disease duration under 2 months, and were aged 18 to 65 years. The TCR comes from a woman aged 18 to 35 with Graves' hyperthyroidism. The sequencing sample was made of blood.

CDR3 in amino acids: CASSPPGQLLPQYF. The CDR3 region has the DNA TGCGCCAGCAGCCCACCGGGACAGCTCCTGCCGCAGTATTTT. This chain uses TRBV4-1 with TRBJ2-3; the match to TRBD1 covers 7 bases. Germline values: CDR1 MGHRA, CDR2 YSYEKL. The CDR3 has 14 residues. The J segment lost 10 bases and the V segment lost 4 bases, leaving 11 bases of the junction unmatched.